The clone carrying this TCR beta chain was detected once. The CDR3 extends over 16 amino acids. Trimming cost V 3 bases and J 2 bases; bases outside gene matches: 5. Looked up from germline, CDR1 is SGHNT and CDR2 is YYREEE (reference sequence). The data belong to a study of blood T cell repertoires in COVID-19. Study overall: There were acute and convalescent COVID-19 samples, and they came from the United States, Italy and Spain. PBMCs, B-cell-depleted T cells, or T cells were the source of the cDNA or gDNA that made up the material.

Study processing details: Amplification from reference gene primers served as the basis for estimated nucleated cell counts. Clones were read by immunoSEQ multiplex PCR, and TCRdb kept only the in-frame ones, dropping some. V, J and clone size derive from that table, while D and trimming were established from the DNA sequence. This sample has 100,000 to 120,000 clones, with 75% to 90% found just once. Sequencing was done on a sample of peripheral blood. This receptor was obtained from a woman aged 45 to 65 with acute or convalescent COVID-19. The chain combines TRBV5-4 with TRBJ2-6, with 7 bases that match TRBD1. As DNA, the CDR3 is TGTGCCAGCAGCTCCGGACAGGCTCCTGGGGCCAACGTCCTGACTTTC. Translated: CASSSGQAPGANVLTF.